Following are 29 T cell receptor beta chains from one sample sequenced in a study of early T cells in non-severe SARS-CoV-2 infection. One entry per CDR3 protein results from TCRdb running MiXCR on the 5' RACE reads. Of 55,000 to 75,000 distinct CDR3 sequences in the sample, 9% to 15% were seen once. The sample was whole blood. These receptors originate from an adult who was a healthcare worker with PCR-confirmed SARS-CoV-2 infection or an uninfected control (not recorded which).

The chain carries TRBV3-1 and TRBJ2-7; D gene uncertain. Trimming removed 8 bases from V and 6 bases from J, with 17 bases in between. The CDR3 extends over 13 amino acids. Looked up from germline, CDR1 is LGHDT and CDR2 is YNNKEL (reference sequence). CDR3 amino acids: CASEPSWGGEQYF. As DNA, the CDR3 is TGTGCCAGCGAACCCTCGTGGGGTGGCGAGCAGTACTTC.

This chain joins TRBV5-4 and TRBJ2-3; 10 nucleotides agree with TRBD2. In germline, CDR1 is SGHNT, CDR2 YYREEE (reference sequence). Trimming took 1 base from V and 0 from J; bases not matched to a gene: 8. This CDR3 has 18 residues. This chain's CDR3 is CASSLPAGGPPSTDTQYF. The CDR3 coding sequence is TGTGCCAGCAGCTTGCCAGCGGGGGGGCCACCCAGCACAGATACGCAGTATTTT.

The table lists this clonotype with many counts. V gene TRBV9 combines with J gene TRBJ2-3, with D possibly matching TRBD2 (6 bases). This CDR3 is 13 amino acids long. CDR1 SGDLS and CDR2 YYNGEE come from the germline V gene. V dropped 0 bases and J dropped 9 bases, with 11 bases sitting between them. The CDR3 spells CASSVAGRQTQYF. The CDR3 DNA reads TGTGCCAGCAGCGTAGCAGGGAGGCAAACGCAGTATTTT. Full variable domain (rest looked up from reference TRBV9 and TRBJ2-3): DSGVTQTPKHLITATGQRVTLRCSPRSGDLSVYWYQQSLDQGLQFLIQYYNGEERAKGNILERFSAQQFPDLHSELNLSSLELGDSALYFCASSVAGRQTQYFGPGTRLTVL.

The chain links TRBV2 to TRBJ2-4; TRBD1 matches 7 bases. The ends lost 6 bases at V and 3 bases at J; junction bases unmatched: 5. The CDR3 spans 14 residues. The germline CDR1 and CDR2 sequences are SNHLY and FYNNEI. The CDR3, as DNA: TGTGCCAGCAGGGACGACAGGGACAAAAACATTCAGTACTTC. Its protein is CASRDDRDKNIQYF.

The chain is built from TRBV12-3 or TRBV12-4 and TRBJ1-2; 7 nucleotides match TRBD1. The CDR3 is 13 residues long. The junction had 5 bases not matched to a gene; V was cut back by 6 bases and J by 4 bases. In DNA form, the CDR3 reads TGTGCCAGCAGGCCGACAGGGCCCTATGGCTACACCTTC. Its protein product is CASRPTGPYGYTF.

J is TRBJ2-1 and V is TRBV3-1; the D is unclear. The CDR3 spans 17 residues. With 4 bases removed from V and 0 bases from J, the gap between germline ends came to 16 bases. Germline assignment: CDR1 LGHDT and CDR2 YNNKEL (reference sequence). For the CDR3, the DNA is TGTGCCAGCAGCCTCCTTGATGGGCTCGGCTCCTACAATGAGCAGTTCTTC. This codes for CASSLLDGLGSYNEQFF.

The V call is TRBV6-5, the J call TRBJ2-3; 7 bases match TRBD1. Per germline, CDR1 MNHEY and CDR2 SVGAGI. The CDR3 is made up of 14 amino acids. V gave up 6 bases and J gave up 1 base; unmatched junction bases: 4. CDR3 in amino acids: CASRWDRRTDTQYF. The CDR3 nucleotides are TGTGCCAGCAGGTGGGACAGACGCACAGATACGCAGTATTTT.

Ten or more counts support this clonotype. The J gene is TRBJ1-1, the V gene TRBV10-2, with a tentative D call TRBD1 (5 bases). The germline CDR1 and CDR2 sequences are WSHSY and SAAADI. Trimming removed 10 bases at V and 8 bases at J, with 17 bases between. The CDR3 is 12 residues long. CDR3 residues: CATSGGSLEAFF. CDR3 DNA sequence: TGCGCCACCTCCGGGGGTAGTCTAGAAGCTTTCTTT.

The rearrangement joins TRBV27 to TRBJ1-5; D gene ambiguous. V was trimmed by 6 bases and J by 0 bases, leaving 21 bases between them. The germline V gene encodes CDR1 MNHEY and CDR2 SMNVEV (reference sequence). The CDR3 contains 18 residues. This CDR3 reads CASSRRAEVIHSNQPQHF. CDR3 nucleotides: TGTGCCAGCAGCCGACGGGCAGAAGTTATACATAGCAATCAGCCCCAGCATTTT.

The CDR3 nucleotides are TGCAGTGCTAGTCAGGCGAACTATGGCTACACCTTC. Protein: CSASQANYGYTF. The chain combines TRBV20-1 with TRBJ1-2; D is unclear. Germline V lookup: CDR1 DFQATT, CDR2 SNEGSKA (reference sequence). This CDR3 contains 12 residues. Trimming shortened V by 3 bases and J by 2 bases, and 7 bases separated the two germline ends.

This clonotype was detected a few times. The chain links TRBV4-2 to TRBJ2-1; 8 bases agree with TRBD1. Per germline, CDR1 LGHNA and CDR2 YNFKEQ. The V and J ends lost 2 bases and 9 bases, in that order; junction bases with no gene match: 9. This CDR3 spans 15 amino acids. The DNA for the CDR3 is TGTGCCAGCAGCCAACTACGACAGGGGAAATCTGAGCAGTTCTTC. Protein: CASSQLRQGKSEQFF.

Concerning this clonotype itself: This may arise from a read error, as a much more abundant clone is one base away. The chain couples TRBV20-1 to TRBJ2-1; D tentatively reads TRBD1 or TRBD2 (5 bases each). The germline V gene has CDR1 DFQATT and CDR2 SNEGSKA (reference sequence). The CDR3 runs 13 residues. In DNA, the CDR3 is TGCAGTGCTAGAGGGGCGACAGACTATGAGCGGTTCTTC. It codes for CSARGATDYERFF.

This clonotype was recorded a few times. The V and J genes are TRBV5-5 and TRBJ2-7; D call uncertain. V was clipped by 4 bases and J by 2 bases, with 7 bases between them. Germline V gives CDR1 SGHKS, CDR2 YYEKEE (reference sequence). The length of the CDR3 is 12 residues. The DNA for the CDR3 is TGTGCCAGCAGCCGCGACACCTACGAGCAGTACTTC. This sequence encodes CASSRDTYEQYF.

This clonotype was observed a few times. This sequence joins TRBV2 and TRBJ1-1, with a tentative D call TRBD1 (5 bases). Germline lookup yields CDR1 SNHLY and CDR2 FYNNEI. Trimming pared 0 bases from V and 7 bases from J, leaving 21 bases between. The CDR3 is 17 residues long. CDR3 loop: CASSEAYAGRQVGEAFF. The CDR3 DNA follows: TGTGCCAGCAGTGAAGCTTATGCAGGGAGGCAAGTGGGTGAAGCTTTCTTT.

At least ten counts were recorded for this clonotype. This chain joins TRBV6-5 and TRBJ2-3; D tentatively reads TRBD1 or TRBD2 (5 bases each). CDR1 MNHEY and CDR2 SVGAGI come from the germline V gene. The CDR3 spans 16 residues. Deletions cut 0 bases from V and 0 bases from J, with 10 bases between. Here the CDR3 DNA reads TGTGCCAGCAGTTACTCGGGGGTGCGTAGCACAGATACGCAGTATTTT. Protein product: CASSYSGVRSTDTQYF.

This clonotype was observed at least ten times. V usage is TRBV5-4 and J usage is TRBJ2-1, with D possibly matching TRBD2 (6 bases). Germline CDR1 reads SGHNT; CDR2 reads YYREEE (reference sequence). The CDR3 length is 16 residues. V was trimmed by 0 bases and J by 7 bases, leaving 17 bases between them. CDR3 sequence reads: CASSLGPVGAGNEQFF. CDR3 sequence (DNA): TGTGCCAGCAGCTTGGGCCCCGTCGGGGCGGGGAATGAGCAGTTCTTC.

This clonotype was observed a few times. The rearrangement joins TRBV18 to TRBJ1-2; no clear D gene. The CDR3 covers 13 residues. V lost 8 bases and J 9 bases, leaving 19 bases between the germline ends. The germline V gene has CDR1 KGHSH and CDR2 LQKENI. In DNA form, the CDR3 reads TGTGCCAGCCGAACCGAGGGCGGCAGCCGCTACACCTTC. Protein product: CASRTEGGSRYTF.

The J gene is TRBJ1-1, the V gene TRBV19; 9 positions agree with TRBD1. The CDR3 runs to 14 residues. Germline CDR1 reads LNHDA; CDR2 reads SQIVND (reference sequence). V trimming: 9 bases; J trimming: 4 bases; junction bases outside the gene matches: 9. Here the CDR3 reads CASLRQGVSTEAFF. CDR3 coding DNA: TGTGCCAGCCTCCGACAGGGGGTGAGCACTGAAGCTTTCTTT.

This clonotype was detected a few times. The gene calls are TRBV28 and TRBJ2-5; D is undetermined. The length of the CDR3 is 13 residues. Germline V gene sequence: CDR1 MDHEN, CDR2 SYDVKM. V gave up 4 bases and J gave up 4 bases, with 10 bases separating them. The chain's CDR3 is CASSSPILETQYF. CDR3 coding DNA: TGTGCCAGCAGTTCACCCATCTTAGAGACCCAGTACTTC.

In this sample, this clonotype turned up a few times. This chain joins TRBV7-8 and TRBJ2-7; unclear D gene. From germline, CDR1 is SGHVS and CDR2 FQNEAQ. The CDR3 runs 14 residues. Trimming stripped 6 bases from V and 3 bases from J, with 15 bases between. Here the CDR3 DNA reads TGTGCCAGCAGGGAGTCACAGCAACTCTACGAGCAGTACTTC. Translation: CASRESQQLYEQYF.

This clonotype has a count of ten or more. The rearrangement joins TRBV12-3 or TRBV12-4 to TRBJ2-1, with D perhaps matching TRBD1 or TRBD2 (5 bases each). The CDR3 runs 13 residues. V lost 0 bases to trimming and J lost 7 bases, with 7 bases between them. For the CDR3, the DNA is TGTGCCAGCAGTTTAGCCGAGGGGAATGAGCAGTTCTTC. This gives the protein CASSLAEGNEQFF.

This chain uses TRBV11-2 with TRBJ2-3, with D tentatively TRBD1 (6 bases). This CDR3 region has 15 residues. Germline CDR1 SGHAT, CDR2 FQNNGV. With 6 bases removed from V and 6 bases from J, the gap between germline ends came to 19 bases. This chain's CDR3 is CASRAIWGPVDTQYF. The CDR3 DNA sequence: TGTGCCAGCAGGGCCATTTGGGGGCCTGTGGATACGCAGTATTTT.

This chain joins TRBV7-9 and TRBJ2-1, with D unclear. V lost 4 bases and J lost 2, with 12 bases in between. Germline V gives CDR1 SEHNR, CDR2 FQNEAQ (reference sequence). The CDR3 contains 15 residues. This CDR3 reads CASSSQTPAYNEQFF. CDR3 sequence (DNA): TGTGCCAGCAGCTCCCAGACACCCGCCTACAATGAGCAGTTCTTC.

This clonotype was counted many times. This chain's CDR3 is CAISEGLRQGGEQYF. The CDR3 coding sequence is TGTGCCATCAGTGAGGGTTTGCGACAGGGTGGGGAGCAGTACTTC. The chain couples TRBV10-3 to TRBJ2-7; 7 bases match TRBD1. The germline gives CDR1 ENHRY, CDR2 SYGVKD. After removal of 2 bases from V and 7 bases from J, the junction contained 11 bases not matched to a gene. The CDR3 is made up of 15 amino acids.

This clonotype occurred a few times. This CDR3 is CSARDGPNTIYF. DNA of the CDR3: TGCAGTGCTAGAGATGGGCCAAACACCATATATTTT. The J gene is TRBJ1-3, the V gene TRBV20-1; D gene unclear. With 0 bases removed from V and 6 bases from J, the gap between germline ends came to 6 bases. The CDR3 loop spans 12 amino acids. Per germline, CDR1 DFQATT and CDR2 SNEGSKA (reference sequence).

In its sample, this clonotype was seen many times. The CDR3 sequence: CASSLAFGDTQYF. In DNA, the CDR3 is TGTGCCAGCAGCTTAGCTTTTGGTGATACGCAGTATTTT. V is TRBV5-8 and J is TRBJ2-3; no firm D call. CDR3 size: 13 residues. In germline, CDR1 is SGHTS, CDR2 YDEGEE. Trimming removed 2 bases at V and 6 bases at J, with 10 bases between.

This clonotype was found a few times. The CDR3 is CSALLWGSGGRLDTQYF. CDR3 nucleotide sequence: TGCAGTGCCCTACTTTGGGGTAGCGGGGGCCGATTAGATACGCAGTATTTT. The genes are TRBV20-1 and TRBJ2-3; 9 bases line up with TRBD2. Germline V gene sequence: CDR1 DFQATT, CDR2 SNEGSKA (reference sequence). The CDR3 is made up of 17 amino acids. Trimming took 6 bases from V and 5 from J; bases not matched to a gene: 18.

This clonotype was observed many times. The chain is built from TRBV18 and TRBJ1-2; TRBD1 aligns across 8 bases. In germline, CDR1 is KGHSH, CDR2 LQKENI. This CDR3 has 15 residues. Unmatched junction bases numbered 10, after V lost 4 bases and J lost 6 bases. CDR3 loop: CASSLRDRSLDGYTF. The CDR3 DNA reads TGTGCCAGCTCACTCCGGGACAGGAGTTTGGATGGCTACACCTTC. The full variable domain, its missing parts supplied by reference TRBV18 and TRBJ1-2, is NAGVMQNPRHLVRRRGQEARLRCSPMKGHSHVYWYRQLPEEGLKFMVYLQKENIIDESGMPKERFSAEFPKEGPSILRIQQVVRGDSAAYFCASSLRDRSLDGYTFGSGTRLTVV.

Many counts were recorded for this clonotype. The chain combines TRBV29-1 with TRBJ2-1; D gene uncertain. CDR3 length: 12 residues. V lost 3 bases and J lost 6, with 9 bases in between. Per germline, CDR1 SQVTM and CDR2 ANQGSEA. CDR3 in amino acids: CSVETLGNEQFF. The CDR3 DNA reads as TGCAGCGTTGAGACCTTGGGCAATGAGCAGTTCTTC.